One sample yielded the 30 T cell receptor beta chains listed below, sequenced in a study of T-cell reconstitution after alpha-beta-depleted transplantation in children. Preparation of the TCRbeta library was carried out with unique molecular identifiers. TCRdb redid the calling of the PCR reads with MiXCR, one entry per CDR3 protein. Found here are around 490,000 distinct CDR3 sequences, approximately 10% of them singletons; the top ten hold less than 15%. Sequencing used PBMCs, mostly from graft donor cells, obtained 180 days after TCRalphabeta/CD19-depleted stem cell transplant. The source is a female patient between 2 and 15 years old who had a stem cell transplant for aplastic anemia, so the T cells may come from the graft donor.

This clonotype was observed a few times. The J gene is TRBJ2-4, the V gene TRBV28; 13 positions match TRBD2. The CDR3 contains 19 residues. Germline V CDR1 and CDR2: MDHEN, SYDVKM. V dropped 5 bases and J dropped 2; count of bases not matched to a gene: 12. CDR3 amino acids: CASSRTSGSWLGTKNIQYF. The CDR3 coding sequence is TGTGCCAGCAGTCGGACTAGCGGGAGTTGGTTGGGGACCAAAAACATTCAGTACTTC.

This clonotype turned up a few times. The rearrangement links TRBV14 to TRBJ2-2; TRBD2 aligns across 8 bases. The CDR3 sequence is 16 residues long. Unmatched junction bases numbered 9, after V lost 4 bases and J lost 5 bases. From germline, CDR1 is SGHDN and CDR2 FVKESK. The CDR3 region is CASSPGSGTITGELFF. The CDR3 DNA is TGTGCCAGCAGCCCCGGTAGCGGGACAATAACCGGGGAGCTGTTTTTT.

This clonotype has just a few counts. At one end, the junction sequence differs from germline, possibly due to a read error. In nucleotides, the CDR3 is TGTGCCAGCACCTTAGGCGGTGGTACCGGGGAGCTGTTTTTT. Its protein product is CASTLGGGTGELFF. This chain connects TRBV7-9 to TRBJ2-2; D is undetermined. CDR1 and CDR2 from the germline V gene are SEHNR and FQNEAQ (reference sequence). The CDR3 loop spans 14 amino acids.

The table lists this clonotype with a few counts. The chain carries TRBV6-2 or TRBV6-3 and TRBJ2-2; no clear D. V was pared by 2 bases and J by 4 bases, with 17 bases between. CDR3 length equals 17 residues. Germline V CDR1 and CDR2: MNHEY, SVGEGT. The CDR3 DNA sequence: TGTGCCAGCAGTTACATGGGCATCGTTATCTCCACCGGGGAGCTGTTTTTT. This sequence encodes CASSYMGIVISTGELFF.

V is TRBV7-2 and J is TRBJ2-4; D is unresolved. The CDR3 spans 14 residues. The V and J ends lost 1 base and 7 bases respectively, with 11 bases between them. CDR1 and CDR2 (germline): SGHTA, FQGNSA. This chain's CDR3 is CASSLGRTGNIQYF. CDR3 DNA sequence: TGTGCCAGCAGCTTAGGACGAACCGGGAACATTCAGTACTTC.

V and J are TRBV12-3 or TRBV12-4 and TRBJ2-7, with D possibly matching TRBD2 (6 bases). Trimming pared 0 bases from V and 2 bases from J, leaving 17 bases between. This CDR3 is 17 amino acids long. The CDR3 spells CASSLAVRRDWTYEQYF. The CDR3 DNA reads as TGTGCCAGCAGTTTAGCAGTGAGGCGGGATTGGACCTACGAGCAGTACTTC.

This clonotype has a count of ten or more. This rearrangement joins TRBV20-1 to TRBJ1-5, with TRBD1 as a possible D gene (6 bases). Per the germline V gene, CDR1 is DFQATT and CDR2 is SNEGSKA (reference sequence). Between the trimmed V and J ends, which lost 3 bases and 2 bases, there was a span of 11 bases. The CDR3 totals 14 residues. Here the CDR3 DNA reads TGCAGTGCTAGTTGGGGGCCTGGCAATCAGCCCCAGCATTTT. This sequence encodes CSASWGPGNQPQHF.

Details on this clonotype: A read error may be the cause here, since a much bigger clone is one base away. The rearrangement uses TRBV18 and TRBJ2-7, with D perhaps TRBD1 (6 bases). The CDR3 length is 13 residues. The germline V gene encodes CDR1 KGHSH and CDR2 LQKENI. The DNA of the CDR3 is TGTACCAGCTCATTGGACAGCACCTACGAGCAGTACTTC. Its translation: CTSSLDSTYEQYF. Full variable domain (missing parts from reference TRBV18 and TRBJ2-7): NAGVMQNPRHLVRRRGQEARLRCSPMKGHSHVYWYRQLPEEGLKFMVYLQKENIIDESGMPKERFSAEFPKEGPSILRIQQVVRGDSAAYFCTSSLDSTYEQYFGPGTRLTVT.

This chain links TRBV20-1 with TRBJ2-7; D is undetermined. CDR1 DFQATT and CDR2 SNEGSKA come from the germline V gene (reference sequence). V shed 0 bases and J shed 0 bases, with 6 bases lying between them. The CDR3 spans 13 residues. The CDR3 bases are TGCAGTGCTAGAGAACCCAGCTCCTACGAGCAGTACTTC. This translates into CSAREPSSYEQYF.

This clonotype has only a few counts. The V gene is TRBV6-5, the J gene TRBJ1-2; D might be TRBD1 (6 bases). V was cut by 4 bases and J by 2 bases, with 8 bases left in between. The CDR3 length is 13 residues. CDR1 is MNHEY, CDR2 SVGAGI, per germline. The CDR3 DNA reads TGTGCCAGCAGTTCCCAGGGGAACTATGGCTACACCTTC. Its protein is CASSSQGNYGYTF.

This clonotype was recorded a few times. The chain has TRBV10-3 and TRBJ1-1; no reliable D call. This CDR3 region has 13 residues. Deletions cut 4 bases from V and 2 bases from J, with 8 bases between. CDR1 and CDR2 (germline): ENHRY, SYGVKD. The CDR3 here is CAISGFRNTEAFF. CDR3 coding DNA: TGTGCCATCAGTGGGTTCAGAAACACTGAAGCTTTCTTT.

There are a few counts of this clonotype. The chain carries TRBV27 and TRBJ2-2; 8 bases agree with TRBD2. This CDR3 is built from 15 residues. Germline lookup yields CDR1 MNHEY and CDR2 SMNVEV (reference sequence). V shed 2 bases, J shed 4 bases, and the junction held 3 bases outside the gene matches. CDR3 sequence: CASSLERERTGELFF. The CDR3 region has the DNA TGTGCCAGCAGTTTAGAGCGGGAGCGCACCGGGGAGCTGTTTTTT.

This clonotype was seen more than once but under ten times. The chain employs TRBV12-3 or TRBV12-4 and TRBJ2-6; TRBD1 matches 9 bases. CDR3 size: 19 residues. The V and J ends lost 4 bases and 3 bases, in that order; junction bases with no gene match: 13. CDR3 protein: CASSSFTSRDRVGANVLTF. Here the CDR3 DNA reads TGTGCCAGCAGTTCTTTCACGTCCCGGGACAGGGTTGGGGCCAACGTCCTGACTTTC.

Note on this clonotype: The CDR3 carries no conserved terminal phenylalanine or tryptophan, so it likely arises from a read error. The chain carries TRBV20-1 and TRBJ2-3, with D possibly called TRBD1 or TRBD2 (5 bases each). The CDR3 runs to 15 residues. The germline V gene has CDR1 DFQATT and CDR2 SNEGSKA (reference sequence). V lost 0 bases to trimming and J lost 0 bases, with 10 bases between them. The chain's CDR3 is CSAREWWDSTDTQYY. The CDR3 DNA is TGCAGTGCTAGAGAATGGTGGGACAGCACAGATACGCAGTATTAT.

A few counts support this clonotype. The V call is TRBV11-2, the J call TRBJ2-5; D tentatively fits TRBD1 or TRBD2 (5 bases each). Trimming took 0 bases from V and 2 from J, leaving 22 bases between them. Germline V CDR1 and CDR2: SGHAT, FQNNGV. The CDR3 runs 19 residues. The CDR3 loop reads CASSLDPRGVGREQETQYF. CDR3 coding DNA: TGTGCCAGCAGCTTAGATCCTCGGGGCGTGGGAAGGGAACAAGAGACCCAGTACTTC.

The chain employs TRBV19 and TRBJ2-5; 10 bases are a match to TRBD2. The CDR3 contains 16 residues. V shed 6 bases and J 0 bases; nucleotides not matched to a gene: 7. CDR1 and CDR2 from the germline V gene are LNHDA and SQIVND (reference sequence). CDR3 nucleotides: TGTGCCAGTAGCCATGGACTAGCGGTGTACCAAGAGACCCAGTACTTC. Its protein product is CASSHGLAVYQETQYF.

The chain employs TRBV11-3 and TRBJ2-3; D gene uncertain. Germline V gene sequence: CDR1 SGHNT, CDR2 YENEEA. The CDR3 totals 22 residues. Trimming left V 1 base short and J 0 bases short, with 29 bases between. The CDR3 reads CASSLVPPNGPVVPVSTDTQYF. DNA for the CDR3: TGTGCCAGCAGCTTAGTCCCCCCTAACGGCCCTGTGGTGCCCGTTAGCACAGATACGCAGTATTTT. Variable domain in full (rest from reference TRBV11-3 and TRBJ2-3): EAGVVQSPRYKIIEKKQPVAFWCNPISGHNTLYWYLQNLGQGPELLIRYENEEAVDDSQLPKDRFSAERLKGVDSTLKIQPAELGDSAVYLCASSLVPPNGPVVPVSTDTQYFGPGTRLTVL.

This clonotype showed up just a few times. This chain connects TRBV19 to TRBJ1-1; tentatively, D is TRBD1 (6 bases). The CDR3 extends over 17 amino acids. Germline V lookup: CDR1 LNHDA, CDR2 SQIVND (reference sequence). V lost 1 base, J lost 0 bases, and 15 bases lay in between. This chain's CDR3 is CASSIARTGPMNTEAFF. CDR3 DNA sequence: TGTGCCAGTAGTATAGCTCGCACAGGGCCCATGAACACTGAAGCTTTCTTT.

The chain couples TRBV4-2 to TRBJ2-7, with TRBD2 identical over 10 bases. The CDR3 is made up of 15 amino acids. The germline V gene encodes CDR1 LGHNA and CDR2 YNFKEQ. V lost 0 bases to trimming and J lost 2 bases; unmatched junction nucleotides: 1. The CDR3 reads CASSQELAGTYEQYF. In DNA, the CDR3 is TGTGCCAGCAGCCAAGAACTAGCGGGGACCTACGAGCAGTACTTC.

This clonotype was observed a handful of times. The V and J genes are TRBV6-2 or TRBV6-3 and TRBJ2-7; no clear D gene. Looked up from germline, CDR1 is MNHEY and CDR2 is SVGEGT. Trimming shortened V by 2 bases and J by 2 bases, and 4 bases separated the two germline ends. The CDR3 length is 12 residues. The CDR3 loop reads CASSYAPYEQYV. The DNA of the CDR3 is TGTGCCAGCAGTTACGCTCCCTACGAGCAGTACGTC.

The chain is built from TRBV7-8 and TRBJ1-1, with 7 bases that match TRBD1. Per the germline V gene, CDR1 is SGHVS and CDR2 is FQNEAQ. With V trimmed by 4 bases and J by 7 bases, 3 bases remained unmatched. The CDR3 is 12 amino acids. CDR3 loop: CASSSTGREAFF. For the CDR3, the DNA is TGTGCCAGCAGCTCGACAGGGCGTGAAGCTTTCTTT.

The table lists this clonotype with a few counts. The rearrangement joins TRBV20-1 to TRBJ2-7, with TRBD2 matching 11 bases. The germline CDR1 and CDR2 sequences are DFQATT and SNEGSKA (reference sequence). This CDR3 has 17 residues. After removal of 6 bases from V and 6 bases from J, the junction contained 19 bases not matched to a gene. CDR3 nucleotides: TGCAGTGCCAACCGGCCTAGCGGGGGGCCCCCCCCCCTCGAGCAGTACTTC. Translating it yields CSANRPSGGPPPLEQYF.

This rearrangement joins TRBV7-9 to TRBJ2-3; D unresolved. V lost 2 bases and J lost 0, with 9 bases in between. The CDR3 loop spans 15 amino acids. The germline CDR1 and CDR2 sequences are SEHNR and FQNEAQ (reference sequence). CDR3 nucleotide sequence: TGTGCCAGCAGCTTAACTCAAACTAGCACAGATACGCAGTATTTT. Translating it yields CASSLTQTSTDTQYF.

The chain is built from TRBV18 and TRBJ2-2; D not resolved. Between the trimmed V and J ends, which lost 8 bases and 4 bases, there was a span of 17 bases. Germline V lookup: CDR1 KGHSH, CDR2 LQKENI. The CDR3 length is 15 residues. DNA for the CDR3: TGTGCCAGCGCCCCAACCGGTTTGAGCACCGGGGAGCTGTTTTTT. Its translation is CASAPTGLSTGELFF.

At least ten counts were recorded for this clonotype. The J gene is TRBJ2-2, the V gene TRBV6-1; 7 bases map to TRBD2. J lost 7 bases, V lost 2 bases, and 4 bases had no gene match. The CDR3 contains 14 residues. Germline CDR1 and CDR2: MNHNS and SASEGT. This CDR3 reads CASSERGDGGELFF. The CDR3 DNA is TGTGCCAGCAGTGAACGGGGGGATGGCGGGGAGCTGTTTTTT.

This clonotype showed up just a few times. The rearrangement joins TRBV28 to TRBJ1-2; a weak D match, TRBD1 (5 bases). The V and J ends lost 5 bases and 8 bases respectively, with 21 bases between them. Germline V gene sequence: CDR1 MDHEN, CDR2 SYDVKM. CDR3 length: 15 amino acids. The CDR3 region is CASSPGDRPLKGYTF. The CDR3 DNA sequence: TGTGCCAGCAGTCCCGGGGACCGCCCGCTAAAGGGCTACACCTTC.

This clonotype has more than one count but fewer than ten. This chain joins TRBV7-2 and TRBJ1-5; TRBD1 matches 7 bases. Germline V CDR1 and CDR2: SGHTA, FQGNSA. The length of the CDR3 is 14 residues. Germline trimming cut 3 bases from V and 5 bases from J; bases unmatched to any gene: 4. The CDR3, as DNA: TGTGCCAGCAGCTTGGGACAGATTGATCAGCCCCAGCATTTT. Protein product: CASSLGQIDQPQHF.

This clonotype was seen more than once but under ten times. The CDR3, as DNA: TGTGCCAGCAGCTTAAAGATACATAGCACAGATACGCAGTATTTT. Protein product: CASSLKIHSTDTQYF. This chain uses TRBV7-9 with TRBJ2-3; D remains ambiguous. V gave up 2 bases and J gave up 0 bases, with 9 bases separating them. The CDR3 totals 15 residues. Germline values: CDR1 SEHNR, CDR2 FQNEAQ (reference sequence).

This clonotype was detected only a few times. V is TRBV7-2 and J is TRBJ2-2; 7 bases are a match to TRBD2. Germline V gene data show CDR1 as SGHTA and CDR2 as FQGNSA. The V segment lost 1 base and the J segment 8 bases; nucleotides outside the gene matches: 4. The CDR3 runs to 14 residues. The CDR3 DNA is TGTGCCAGCAGCTTAGGAGGCGGGAGAGGGGAGCTGTTTTTT. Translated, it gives CASSLGGGRGELFF.

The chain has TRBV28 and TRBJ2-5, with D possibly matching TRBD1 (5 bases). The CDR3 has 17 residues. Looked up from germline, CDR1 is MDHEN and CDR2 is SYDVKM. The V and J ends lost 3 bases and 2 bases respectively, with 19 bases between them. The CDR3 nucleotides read TGTGCCAGCAGTTTGGGGCTAGTATTGTCCAATCAAGAGACCCAGTACTTC. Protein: CASSLGLVLSNQETQYF.